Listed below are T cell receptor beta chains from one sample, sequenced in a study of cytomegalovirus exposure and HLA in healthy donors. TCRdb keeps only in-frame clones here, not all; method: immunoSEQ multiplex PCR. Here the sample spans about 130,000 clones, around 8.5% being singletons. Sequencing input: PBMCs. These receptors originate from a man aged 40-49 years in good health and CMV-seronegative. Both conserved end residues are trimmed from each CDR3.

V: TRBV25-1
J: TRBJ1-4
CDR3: ASSAHQGDEKLF

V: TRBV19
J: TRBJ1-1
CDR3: ASSVQGSTEAF

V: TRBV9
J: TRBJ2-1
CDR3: ASSVGLAGALYNEQF

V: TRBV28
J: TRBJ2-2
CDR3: ASTLGTGNTGELF

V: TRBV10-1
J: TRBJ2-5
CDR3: ASSESPAITGSAGETQY

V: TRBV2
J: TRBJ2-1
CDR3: ASSVRQGGSYNEQF

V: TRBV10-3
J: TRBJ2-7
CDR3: AISDRDSGSYEQY

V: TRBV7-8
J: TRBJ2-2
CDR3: ASSLGPGYGTGELF

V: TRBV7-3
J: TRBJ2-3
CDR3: ASSRRGPSSTDTQY

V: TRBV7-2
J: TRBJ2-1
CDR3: ASSLLANEQF

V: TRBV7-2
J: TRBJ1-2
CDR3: ASSPVGAANYGYT

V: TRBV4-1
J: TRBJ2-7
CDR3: ASSVDRNYEQY

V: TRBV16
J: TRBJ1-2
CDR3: ASSPRDANYGYT

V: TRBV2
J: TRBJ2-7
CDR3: ASSEAAYEQY

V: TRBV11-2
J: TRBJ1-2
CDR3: ASSLPGTYGYT

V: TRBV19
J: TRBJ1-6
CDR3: ASSVGVNSPLH

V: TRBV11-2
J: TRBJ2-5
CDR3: ASSLGLAGVQETQY

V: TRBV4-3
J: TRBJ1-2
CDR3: ASSQVLGDYGYT

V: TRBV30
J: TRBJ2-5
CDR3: AWSRGETQY

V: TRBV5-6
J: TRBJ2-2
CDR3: ASSLGTWSGELF

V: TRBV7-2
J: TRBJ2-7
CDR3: ASSLATGGSYEQY

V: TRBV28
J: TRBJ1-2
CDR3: ASRQGFDGYT

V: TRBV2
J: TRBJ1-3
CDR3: ASSESRSGNTIY

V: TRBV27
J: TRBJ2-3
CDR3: ASSSLTSGAPGDTQY

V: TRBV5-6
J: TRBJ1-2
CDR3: ASIGKGGFYGYN

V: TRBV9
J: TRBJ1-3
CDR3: ASSSDRGRGNTIY

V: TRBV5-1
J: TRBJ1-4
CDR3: ASSQGQGNEKLF

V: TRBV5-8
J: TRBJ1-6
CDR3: ASSSRSGDSPLH

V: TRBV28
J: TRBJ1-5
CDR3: ASTVPGQVRSNQPQH

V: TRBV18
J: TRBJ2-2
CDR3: ASSPLAVEAGTGELF

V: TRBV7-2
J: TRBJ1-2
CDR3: ASSQNPGGGYT

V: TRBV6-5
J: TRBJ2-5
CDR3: ASSSTYERQY

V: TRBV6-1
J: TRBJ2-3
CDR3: ASRGLAGGTDTQY

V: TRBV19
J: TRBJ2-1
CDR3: ASRAGGRINEQF

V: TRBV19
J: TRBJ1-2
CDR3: ASTPGHYGYT

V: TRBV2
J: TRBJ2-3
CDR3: ASSLRRGGVSTDTQY

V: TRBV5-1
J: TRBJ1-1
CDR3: ASSLPGQGGEAF

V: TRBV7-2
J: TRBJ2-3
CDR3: ASSQVGGGPGDTQY

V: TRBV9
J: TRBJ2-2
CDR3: ASSPSGDSNTGELF

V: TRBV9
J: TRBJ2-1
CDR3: ASSVASTSYNEQF

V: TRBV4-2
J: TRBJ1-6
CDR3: ASSQDGANSPLH

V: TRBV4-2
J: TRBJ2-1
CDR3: ASSQDEASSYNEQF

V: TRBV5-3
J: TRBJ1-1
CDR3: ARSRTGGEVVTEAF

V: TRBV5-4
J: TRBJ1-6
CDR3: ASSLRGSSSPLH

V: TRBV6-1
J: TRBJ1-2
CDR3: ASSEALRGANYGYT

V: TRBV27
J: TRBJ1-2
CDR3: ASSLSRQWGTGYT

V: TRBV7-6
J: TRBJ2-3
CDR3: ASSLLFADTQY

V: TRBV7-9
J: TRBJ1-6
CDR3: ASSLGLTGRDSPLH

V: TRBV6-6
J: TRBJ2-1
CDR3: ASSTPTSFWEQF

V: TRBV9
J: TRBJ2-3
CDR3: ASSVFGGATDTQY